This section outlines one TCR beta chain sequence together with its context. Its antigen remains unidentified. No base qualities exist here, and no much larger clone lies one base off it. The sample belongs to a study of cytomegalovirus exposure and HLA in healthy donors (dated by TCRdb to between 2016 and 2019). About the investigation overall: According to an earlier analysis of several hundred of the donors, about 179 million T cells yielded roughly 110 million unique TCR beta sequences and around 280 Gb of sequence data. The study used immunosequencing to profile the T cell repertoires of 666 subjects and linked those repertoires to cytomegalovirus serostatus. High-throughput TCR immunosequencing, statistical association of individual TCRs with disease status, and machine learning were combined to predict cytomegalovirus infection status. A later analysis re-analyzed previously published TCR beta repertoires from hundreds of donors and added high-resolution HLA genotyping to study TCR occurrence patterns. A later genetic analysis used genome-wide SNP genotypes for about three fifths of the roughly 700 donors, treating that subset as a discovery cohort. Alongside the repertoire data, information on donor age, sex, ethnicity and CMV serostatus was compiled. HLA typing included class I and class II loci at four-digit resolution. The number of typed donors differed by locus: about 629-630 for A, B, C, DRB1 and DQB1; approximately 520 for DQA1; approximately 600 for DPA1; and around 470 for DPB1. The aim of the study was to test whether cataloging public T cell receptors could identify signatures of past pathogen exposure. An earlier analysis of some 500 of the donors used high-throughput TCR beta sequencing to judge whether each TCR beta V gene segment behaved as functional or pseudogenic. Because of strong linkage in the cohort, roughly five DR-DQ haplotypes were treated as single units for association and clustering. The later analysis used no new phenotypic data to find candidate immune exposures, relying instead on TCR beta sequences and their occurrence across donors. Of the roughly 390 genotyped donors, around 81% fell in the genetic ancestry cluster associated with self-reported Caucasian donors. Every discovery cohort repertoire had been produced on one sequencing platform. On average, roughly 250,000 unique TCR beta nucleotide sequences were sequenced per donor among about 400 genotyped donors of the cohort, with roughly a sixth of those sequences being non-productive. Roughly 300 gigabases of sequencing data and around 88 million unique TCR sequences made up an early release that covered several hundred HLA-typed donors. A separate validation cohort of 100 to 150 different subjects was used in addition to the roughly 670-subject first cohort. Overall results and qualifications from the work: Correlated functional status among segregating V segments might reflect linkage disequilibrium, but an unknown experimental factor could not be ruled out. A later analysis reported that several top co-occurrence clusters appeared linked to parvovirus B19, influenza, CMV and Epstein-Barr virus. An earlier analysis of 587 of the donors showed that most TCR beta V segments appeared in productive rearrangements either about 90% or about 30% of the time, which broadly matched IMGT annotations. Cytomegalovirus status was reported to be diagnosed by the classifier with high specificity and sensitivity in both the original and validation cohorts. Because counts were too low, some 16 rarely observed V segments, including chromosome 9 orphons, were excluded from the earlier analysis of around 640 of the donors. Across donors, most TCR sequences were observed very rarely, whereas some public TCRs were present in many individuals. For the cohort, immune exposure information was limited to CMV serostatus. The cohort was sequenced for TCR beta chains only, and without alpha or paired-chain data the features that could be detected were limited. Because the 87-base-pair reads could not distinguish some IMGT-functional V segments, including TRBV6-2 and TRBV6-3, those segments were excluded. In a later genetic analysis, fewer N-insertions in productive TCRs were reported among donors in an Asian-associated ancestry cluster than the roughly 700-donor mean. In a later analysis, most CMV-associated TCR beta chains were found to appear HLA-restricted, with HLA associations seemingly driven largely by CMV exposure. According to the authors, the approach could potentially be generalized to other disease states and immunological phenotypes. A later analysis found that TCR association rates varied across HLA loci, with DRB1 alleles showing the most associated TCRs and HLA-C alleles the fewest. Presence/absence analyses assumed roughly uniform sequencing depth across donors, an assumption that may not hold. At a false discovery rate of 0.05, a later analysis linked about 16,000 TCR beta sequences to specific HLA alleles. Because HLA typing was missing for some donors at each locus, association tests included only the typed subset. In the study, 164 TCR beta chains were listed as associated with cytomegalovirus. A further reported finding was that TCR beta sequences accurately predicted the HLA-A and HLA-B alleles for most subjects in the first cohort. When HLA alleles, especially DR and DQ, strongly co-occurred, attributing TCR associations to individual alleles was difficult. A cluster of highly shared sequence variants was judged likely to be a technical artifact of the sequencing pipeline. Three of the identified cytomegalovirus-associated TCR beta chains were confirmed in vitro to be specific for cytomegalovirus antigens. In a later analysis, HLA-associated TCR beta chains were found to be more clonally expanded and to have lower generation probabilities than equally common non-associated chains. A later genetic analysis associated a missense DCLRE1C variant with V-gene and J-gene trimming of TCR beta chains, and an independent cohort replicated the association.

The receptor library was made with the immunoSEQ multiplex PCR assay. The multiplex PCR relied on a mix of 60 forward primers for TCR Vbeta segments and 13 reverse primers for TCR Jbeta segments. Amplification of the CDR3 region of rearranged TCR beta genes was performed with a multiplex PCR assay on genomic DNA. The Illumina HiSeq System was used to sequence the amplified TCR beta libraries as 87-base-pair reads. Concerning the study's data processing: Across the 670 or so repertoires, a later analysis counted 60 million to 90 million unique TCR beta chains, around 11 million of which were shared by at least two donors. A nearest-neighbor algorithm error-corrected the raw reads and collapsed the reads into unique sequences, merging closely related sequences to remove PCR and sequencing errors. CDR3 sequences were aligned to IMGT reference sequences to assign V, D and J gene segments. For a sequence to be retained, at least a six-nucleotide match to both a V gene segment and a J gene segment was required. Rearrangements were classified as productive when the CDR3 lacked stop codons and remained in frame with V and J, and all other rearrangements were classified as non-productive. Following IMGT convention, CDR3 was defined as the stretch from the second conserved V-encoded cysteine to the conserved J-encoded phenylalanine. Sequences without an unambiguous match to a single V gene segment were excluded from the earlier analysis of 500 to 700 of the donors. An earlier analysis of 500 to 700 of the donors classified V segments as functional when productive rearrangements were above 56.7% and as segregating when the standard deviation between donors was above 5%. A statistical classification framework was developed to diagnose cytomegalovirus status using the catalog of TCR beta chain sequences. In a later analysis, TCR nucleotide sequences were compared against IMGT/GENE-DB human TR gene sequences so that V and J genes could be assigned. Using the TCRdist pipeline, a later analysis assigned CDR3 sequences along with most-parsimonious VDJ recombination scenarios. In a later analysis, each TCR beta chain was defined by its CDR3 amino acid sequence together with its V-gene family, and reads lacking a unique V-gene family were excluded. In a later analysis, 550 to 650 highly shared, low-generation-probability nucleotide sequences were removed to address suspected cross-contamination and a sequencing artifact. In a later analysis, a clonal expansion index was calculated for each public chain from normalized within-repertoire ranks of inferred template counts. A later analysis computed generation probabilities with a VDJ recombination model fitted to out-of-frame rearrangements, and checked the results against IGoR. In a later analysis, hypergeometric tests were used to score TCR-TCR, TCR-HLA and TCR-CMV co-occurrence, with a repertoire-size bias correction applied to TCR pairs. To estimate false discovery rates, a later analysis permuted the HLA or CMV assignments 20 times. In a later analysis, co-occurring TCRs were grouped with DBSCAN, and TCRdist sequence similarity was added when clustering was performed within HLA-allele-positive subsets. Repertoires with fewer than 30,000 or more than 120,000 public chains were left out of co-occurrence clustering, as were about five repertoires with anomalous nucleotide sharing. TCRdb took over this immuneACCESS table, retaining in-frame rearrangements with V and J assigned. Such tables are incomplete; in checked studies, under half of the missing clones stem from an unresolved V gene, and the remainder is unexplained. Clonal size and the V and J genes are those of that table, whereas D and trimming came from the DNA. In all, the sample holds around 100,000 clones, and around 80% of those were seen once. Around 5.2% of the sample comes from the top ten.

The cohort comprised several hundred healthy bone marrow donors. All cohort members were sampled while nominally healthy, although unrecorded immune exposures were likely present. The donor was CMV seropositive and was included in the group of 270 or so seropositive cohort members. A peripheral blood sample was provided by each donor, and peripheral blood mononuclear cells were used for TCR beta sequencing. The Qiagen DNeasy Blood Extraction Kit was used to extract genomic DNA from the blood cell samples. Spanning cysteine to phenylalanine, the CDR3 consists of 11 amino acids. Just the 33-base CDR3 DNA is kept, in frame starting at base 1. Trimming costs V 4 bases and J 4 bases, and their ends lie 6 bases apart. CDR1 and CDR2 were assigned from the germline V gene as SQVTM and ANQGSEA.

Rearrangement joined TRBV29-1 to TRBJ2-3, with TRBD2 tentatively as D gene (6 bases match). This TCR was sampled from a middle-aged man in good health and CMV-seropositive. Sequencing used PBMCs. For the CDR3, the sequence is CSVAGADTQYF. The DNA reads TGCAGCGTTGCGGGAGCAGATACGCAGTATTTT.